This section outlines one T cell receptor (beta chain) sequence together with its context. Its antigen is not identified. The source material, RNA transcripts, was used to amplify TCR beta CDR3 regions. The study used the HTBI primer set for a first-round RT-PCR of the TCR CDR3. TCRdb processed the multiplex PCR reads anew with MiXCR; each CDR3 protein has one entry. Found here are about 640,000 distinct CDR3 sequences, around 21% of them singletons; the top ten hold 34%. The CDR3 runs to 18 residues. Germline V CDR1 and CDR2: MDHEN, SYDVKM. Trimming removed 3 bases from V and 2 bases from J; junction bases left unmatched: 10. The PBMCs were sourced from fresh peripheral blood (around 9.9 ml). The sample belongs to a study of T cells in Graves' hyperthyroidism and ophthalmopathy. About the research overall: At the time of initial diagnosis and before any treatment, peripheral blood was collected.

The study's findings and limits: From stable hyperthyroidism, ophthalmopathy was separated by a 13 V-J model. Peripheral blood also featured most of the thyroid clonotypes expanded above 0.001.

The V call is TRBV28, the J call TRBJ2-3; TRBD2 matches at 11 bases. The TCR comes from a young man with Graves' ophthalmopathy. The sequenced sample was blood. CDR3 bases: TGTGCCAGCAGTTTGCCGCTAGCGGGAGGTCCTACCACAGATACGCAGTATTTT. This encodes CASSLPLAGGPTTDTQYF.